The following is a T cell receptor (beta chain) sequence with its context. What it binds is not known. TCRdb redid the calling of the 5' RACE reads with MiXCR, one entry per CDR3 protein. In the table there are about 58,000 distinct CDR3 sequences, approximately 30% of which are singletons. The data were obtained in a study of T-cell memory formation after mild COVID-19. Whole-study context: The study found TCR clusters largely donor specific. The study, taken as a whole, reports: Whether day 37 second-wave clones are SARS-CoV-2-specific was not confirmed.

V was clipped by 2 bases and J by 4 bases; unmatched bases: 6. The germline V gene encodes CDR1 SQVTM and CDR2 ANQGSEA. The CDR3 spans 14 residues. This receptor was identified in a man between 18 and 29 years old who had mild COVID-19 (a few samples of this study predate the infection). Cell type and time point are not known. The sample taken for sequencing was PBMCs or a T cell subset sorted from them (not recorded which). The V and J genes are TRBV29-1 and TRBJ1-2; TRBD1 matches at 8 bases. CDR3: CSVELGQALYGYTF. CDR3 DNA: TGCAGCGTTGAACTGGGACAGGCACTCTATGGCTACACCTTC.